This T cell receptor (beta chain) comes out of a study of PD-L1 blockade in urothelial cancer. Study as a whole: Patients had received 0 to 3 prior chemotherapy regimens. Median blood clonality was about 0.086, with 75,000 to 90,000 unique TCRs.

Profiled with immunoSEQ multiplex PCR; TCRdb holds only in-frame clones, not every one. The sample holds tens of thousands of clones, approximately 84% seen once. The time point is: pretreatment peripheral blood. Each patient gave between 1 and 8 samples of peripheral blood mononuclear cells, which were collected pretreatment and during treatment. Germline CDR1 SGDLS, CDR2 YYNGEE. The CDR3 is 15 amino acids. V was clipped by 3 bases and J by 5 bases; unmatched bases: 3. The receptor's source is a man aged 55 to 70 with urothelial cancer. This chain uses TRBV9 with TRBJ2-3; TRBD2 aligns across 13 bases. This specimen was PBMCs, taken around atezolizumab (anti-PD-L1) treatment. CDR3 sequence (DNA): TGTGCCAGCAGCGGTGGACTAGCGGGAGTAGATACGCAGTATTTT. This translates into CASSGGLAGVDTQYF.